This T cell receptor (beta chain) was profiled in a study of naive and memory T cell subsets (dated by TCRdb to 2015 to 2018). As for the study more broadly: According to the figure summarizing the samples, there were roughly ten blood donors, 7 tuberculin skin test biopsies and 3 saline control biopsies. Usually PCR2 was run as a SYBR Green qPCR and stopped at a set threshold, although low-input samples could use end-point PCR (roughly 6 cycles) instead. Results the study describes overall, beyond this receptor: The RNA-based method was acknowledged to be potentially sensitive to changes in TCR transcripts with T cell activation and differentiation.

This clonotype was recorded many times. Its antigen target is currently unknown. No qualities accompany the bases; no much larger clone lies one base away. The CDR3 numbers 10 residues from cysteine through phenylalanine. The kept DNA is CDR3 alone, 30 bases in frame from the first base. The CDR1 and CDR2 encoded by the germline V gene (reference sequence) are DFQATT and SNEGSKA. The V end loses 4 bases and the J end loses 5 bases, and a stretch of 3 bases separates them. Receptors were amplified or captured by UMI-ligation and nested PCR. The ligated cDNA was amplified in four rounds of PCR with nested alpha and beta constant region primers together with the SP2 primer. For the blood and skin samples, TCR RNA was reverse transcribed with SuperScript IV using primers for the alpha and beta constant regions. An oligonucleotide carrying the Illumina SP2 primer and a UMI was ligated to the 3' end of the cDNA by means of T4 RNA ligase 1. To prevent hairpin formation, the 12-nucleotide UMI was made up of two random hexamers with an eight-base spacer between them. From the second PCR onward, TCR alpha and beta chain libraries were processed separately and dual indexed for multiplexing. After pooling, the indexed libraries were analyzed by capillary electrophoresis and sequenced on either an Illumina MiSeq or NextSeq. PhiX DNA at roughly 4.5-7.5% was added to the libraries to raise base diversity and improve cluster recognition. In the original analysis: UMIs were extracted from read 2 by Demultiplexor and combined with the TCR sequence from read 1, and reads were split according to sample indices. Decombinator identified V and J genes and V-J junctions, assigning each TCR a five-part identifier including V and J deletions. Collapsinator used UMIs to correct sequencing errors and PCR amplification heterogeneity, yielding UMI-based abundance per TCR. CDR3Translator turned identifiers into nucleotide sequence, translated the nucleotide sequence into amino acids, and pulled out CDR3 regions based on terminal motifs. After normalization to the amount of input RNA, the error-corrected alpha and beta TCR counts from blood and from skin were compared. TCRdb handled the public reads itself, with Q25 trimming in fastp and clone calling in MiXCR, and kept productive beta chains. Each record represents a unique CDR3 protein, reported with the most common genes and DNA among its rows. Here the V and J calls rest on TCRdb's processing, not on the authors' analysis. The sample has about 26,000 distinct CDR3 sequences on record, 5.2% of them singletons. The ten largest clones take up roughly 6.8% of the sample.

The study described a robust, sensitive protocol for amplifying, sequencing and analyzing TCRs, using 3' ligation of a UMI-containing oligonucleotide to TCR cDNA. Whole blood analysis involved drawing roughly 2.5 ml of peripheral blood from adult healthy volunteers into Tempus tubes and then extracting RNA following the manufacturer's instructions. Before reverse transcription, total RNA that had not been cell sorted was treated with RQ1 DNase, with a target input of about 1 to 1000 ng. Libraries were prepared from skin biopsies and whole blood so that pipeline robustness could be tested in samples in which T cells form a minority population.

This sequence originates from an adult in good health. In this chain, TRBV20-1 is recombined with TRBJ2-1; the D gene remains uncertain. The material sequenced was blood. DNA sequence: TGCAGTGCTACGGACAATGAGCAGTTCTTC. The resulting protein is CSATDNEQFF.